Detailed here is one TCR beta chain. What it binds is unknown. The sample originates from a study of T cell repertoires in cytomegalovirus infection. The V gene end was trimmed by 2 bases and the J gene end by 4 bases; junction bases not matched to a gene: 7. Per germline, CDR1 MNHEY and CDR2 SVGAGI. The CDR3 has 15 amino acids. From the reads, TCRdb called clonotypes with MiXCR, one entry per CDR3 protein. The table shows about 46,000 distinct CDR3 sequences, with under 20% occurring only once. This sample comprised CD8+ T cells from cultured PBMCs, obtained from culture after CMV antigen stimulation. The clonotype was recovered from a human donor in good health (CMV status not recorded). Some clones in this sample may be carry-over from other donors' samples. This sequence joins TRBV6-5 and TRBJ1-2; the match to TRBD1 covers 7 bases. The CDR3 sequence: CASSYDDRDGYGYTF. CDR3 DNA sequence: TGTGCCAGCAGTTACGACGACAGGGACGGCTATGGCTACACCTTC.